This TCR beta chain was documented in a study of human T cells and chemical hapten exposure. Findings and caveats of the study: Significantly greater numbers of large CDR3 similarity clusters came from expanded TCRs than from controls.

TCRdb redid the calling of the RACE reads with MiXCR, one entry per CDR3 protein. This repertoire shows approximately 100,000 distinct CDR3 sequences, around 12% found once; its top ten account for over 1.5%. Trimming took 1 base from V and 7 from J, leaving 20 bases between them. This CDR3 region has 16 residues. Germline V gives CDR1 LGHDT, CDR2 YNNKEL (reference sequence). This clonotype was counted at least ten times. Its target is unknown. Noted time point: pre-sensitization, week 0. As to treatment: therapeutic diphenylcyclopropenone sensitization with weekly scalp DPC. The sequenced sample was whole blood, obtained in connection with sensitization to the hapten diphenylcyclopropenone (DPC). The chain is built from TRBV3-1 and TRBJ2-7, with a tentative D call TRBD2 (5 bases). The receptor's source is a woman in her 50s with alopecia areata. Some clones in this sample may be carry-over from other donors' samples. CDR3 amino acids: CASSQGSGLATGEQYF. CDR3 DNA sequence: TGTGCCAGCAGCCAAGGATCCGGGCTAGCCACGGGGGAGCAGTACTTC.